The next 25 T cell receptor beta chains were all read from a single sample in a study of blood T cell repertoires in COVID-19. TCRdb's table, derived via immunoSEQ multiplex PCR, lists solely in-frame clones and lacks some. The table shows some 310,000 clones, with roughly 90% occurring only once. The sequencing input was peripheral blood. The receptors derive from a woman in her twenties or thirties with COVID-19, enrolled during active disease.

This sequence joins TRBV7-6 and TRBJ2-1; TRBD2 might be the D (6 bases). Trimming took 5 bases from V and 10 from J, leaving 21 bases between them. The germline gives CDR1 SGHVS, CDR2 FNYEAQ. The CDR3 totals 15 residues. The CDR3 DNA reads TGTGCCAGCAGCCTGACGGGAGATCGGATCAGGGAGCAGTTCTTC. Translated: CASSLTGDRIREQFF.

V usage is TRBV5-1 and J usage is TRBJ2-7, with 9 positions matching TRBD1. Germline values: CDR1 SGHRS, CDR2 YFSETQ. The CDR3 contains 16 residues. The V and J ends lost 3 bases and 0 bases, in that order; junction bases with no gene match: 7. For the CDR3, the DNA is TGCGCCAGCAGCTCAGACGGACAGGGGTCCTCCTACGAGCAGTACTTC. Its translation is CASSSDGQGSSYEQYF.

The CDR3 DNA sequence: TGCGCCAGCAGTGAGGGATCGGGAGACATATACAATGAGCAGTTCTTC. This codes for CASSEGSGDIYNEQFF. The chain recombines TRBV10-1 with TRBJ2-1; the D gene is possibly TRBD2 (6 bases). Germline values: CDR1 WNHNN, CDR2 SYGVQD (reference sequence). This CDR3 contains 16 residues. The germline V and J ends were trimmed by 2 bases and 4 bases, with 15 bases remaining between them.

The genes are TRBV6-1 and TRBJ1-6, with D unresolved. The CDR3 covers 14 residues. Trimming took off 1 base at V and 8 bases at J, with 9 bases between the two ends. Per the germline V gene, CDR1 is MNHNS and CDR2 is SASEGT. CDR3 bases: TGTGCCAGCAGTGAAGTGGGCACGTATTCACCCCTCCACTTT. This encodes CASSEVGTYSPLHF.

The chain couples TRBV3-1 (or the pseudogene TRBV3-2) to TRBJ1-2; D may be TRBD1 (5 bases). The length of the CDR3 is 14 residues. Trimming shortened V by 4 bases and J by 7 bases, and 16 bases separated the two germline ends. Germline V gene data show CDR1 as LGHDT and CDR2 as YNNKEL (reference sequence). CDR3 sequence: CASSPPSSGLGYTF. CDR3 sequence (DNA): TGTGCCAGCAGCCCTCCTAGTTCAGGGCTTGGCTACACCTTC.

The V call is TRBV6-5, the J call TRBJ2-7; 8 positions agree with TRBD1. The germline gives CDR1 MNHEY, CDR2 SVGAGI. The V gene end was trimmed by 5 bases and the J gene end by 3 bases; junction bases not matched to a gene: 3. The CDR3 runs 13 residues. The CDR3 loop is CASSPGQDYEQYF. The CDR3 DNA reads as TGTGCCAGCAGTCCGGGACAGGACTACGAGCAGTACTTC.

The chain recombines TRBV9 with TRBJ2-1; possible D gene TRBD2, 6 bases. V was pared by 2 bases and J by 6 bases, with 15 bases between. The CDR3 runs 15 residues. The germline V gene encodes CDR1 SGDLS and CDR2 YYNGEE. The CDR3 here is CASSVGRDSINEQFF. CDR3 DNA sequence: TGTGCCAGCAGCGTGGGCCGGGACTCTATCAATGAGCAGTTCTTC. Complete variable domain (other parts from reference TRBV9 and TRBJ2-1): DSGVTQTPKHLITATGQRVTLRCSPRSGDLSVYWYQQSLDQGLQFLIQYYNGEERAKGNILERFSAQQFPDLHSELNLSSLELGDSALYFCASSVGRDSINEQFFGPGTRLTVL.

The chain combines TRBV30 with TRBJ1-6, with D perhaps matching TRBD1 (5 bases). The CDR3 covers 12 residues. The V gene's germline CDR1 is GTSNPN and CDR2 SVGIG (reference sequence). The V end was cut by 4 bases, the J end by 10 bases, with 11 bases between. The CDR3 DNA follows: TGTGCCTGGAAGAGGAGGGACTCACCCCTCCACTTT. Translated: CAWKRRDSPLHF.

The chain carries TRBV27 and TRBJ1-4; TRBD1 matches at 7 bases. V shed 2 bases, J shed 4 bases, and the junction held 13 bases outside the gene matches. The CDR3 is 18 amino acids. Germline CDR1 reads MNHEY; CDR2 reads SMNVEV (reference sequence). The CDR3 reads CASSLKADRLVFNEKLFF. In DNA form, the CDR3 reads TGTGCCAGCAGTTTAAAGGCGGACAGGCTAGTCTTTAATGAAAAACTGTTTTTT.

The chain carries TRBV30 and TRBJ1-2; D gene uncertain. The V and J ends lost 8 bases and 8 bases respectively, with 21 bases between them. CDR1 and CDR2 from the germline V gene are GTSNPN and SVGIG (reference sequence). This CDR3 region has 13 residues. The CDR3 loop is CAGTPGGFEGYTF. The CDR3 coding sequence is TGTGCCGGAACCCCGGGCGGGTTCGAGGGCTACACCTTC. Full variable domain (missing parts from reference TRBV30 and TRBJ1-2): SQTIHQWPATLVQPVGSPLSLECTVEGTSNPNLYWYRQAAGRGLQLLFYSVGIGQISSEVPQNLSASRPQDRQFILSSKKLLLSDSGFYLCAGTPGGFEGYTFGSGTRLTVV.

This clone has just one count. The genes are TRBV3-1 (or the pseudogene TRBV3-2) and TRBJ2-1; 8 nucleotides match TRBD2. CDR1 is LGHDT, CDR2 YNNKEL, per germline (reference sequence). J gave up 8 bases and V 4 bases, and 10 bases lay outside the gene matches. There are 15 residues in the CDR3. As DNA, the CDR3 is TGTGCCAGCAGCCTTGGGACTAGTGGATTCTATGAGCAGTTCTTC. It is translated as CASSLGTSGFYEQFF.

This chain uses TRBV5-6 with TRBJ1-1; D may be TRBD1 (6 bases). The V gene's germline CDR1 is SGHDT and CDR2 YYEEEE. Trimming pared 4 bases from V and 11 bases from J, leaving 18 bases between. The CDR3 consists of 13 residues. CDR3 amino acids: CASSPTGLVGAFF. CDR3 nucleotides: TGTGCCAGCAGCCCTACAGGGTTAGTAGGGGCTTTCTTT.

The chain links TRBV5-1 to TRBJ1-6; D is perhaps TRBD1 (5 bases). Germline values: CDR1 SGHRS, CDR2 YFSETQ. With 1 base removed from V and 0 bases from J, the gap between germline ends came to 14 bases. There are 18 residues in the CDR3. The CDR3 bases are TGCGCCAGCAGCTTGACGGACACCCAGAGCTCCTATAATTCACCCCTCCACTTT. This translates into CASSLTDTQSSYNSPLHF.

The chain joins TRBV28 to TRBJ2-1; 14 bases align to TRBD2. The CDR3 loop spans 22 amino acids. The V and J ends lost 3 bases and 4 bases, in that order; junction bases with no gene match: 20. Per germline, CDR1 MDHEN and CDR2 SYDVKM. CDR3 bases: TGTGCCAGCAGTTTCTTATTGGGGGGTGGACTAGCGGGAGGCCCTAAATACAATGAGCAGTTCTTC. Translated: CASSFLLGGGLAGGPKYNEQFF. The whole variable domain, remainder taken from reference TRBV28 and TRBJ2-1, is DVKVTQSSRYLVKRTGEKVFLECVQDMDHENMFWYRQDPGLGLRLIYFSYDVKMKEKGDIPEGYSVSREKKERFSLILESASTNQTSMYLCASSFLLGGGLAGGPKYNEQFFGPGTRLTVL.

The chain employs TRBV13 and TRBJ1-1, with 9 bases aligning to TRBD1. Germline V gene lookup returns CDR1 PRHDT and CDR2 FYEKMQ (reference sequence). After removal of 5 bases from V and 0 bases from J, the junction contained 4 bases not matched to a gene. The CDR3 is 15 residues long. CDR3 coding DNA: TGTGCCAGCAGCGGGGGGGACAGGGTGAACACTGAAGCTTTCTTT. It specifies CASSGGDRVNTEAFF.

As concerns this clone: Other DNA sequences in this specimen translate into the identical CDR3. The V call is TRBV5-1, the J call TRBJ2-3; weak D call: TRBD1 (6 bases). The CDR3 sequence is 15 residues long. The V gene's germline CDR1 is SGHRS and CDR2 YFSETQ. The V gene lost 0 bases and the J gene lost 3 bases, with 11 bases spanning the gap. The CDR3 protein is CASSLVGQGTDTQYF. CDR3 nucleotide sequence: TGCGCCAGCAGCTTGGTGGGACAAGGGACAGATACGCAGTATTTT.

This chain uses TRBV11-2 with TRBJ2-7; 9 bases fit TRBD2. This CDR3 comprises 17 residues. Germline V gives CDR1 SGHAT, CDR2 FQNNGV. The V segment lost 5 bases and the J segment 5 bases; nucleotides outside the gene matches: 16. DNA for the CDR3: TGTGCCAGCAGCGCGGGACTAGCCAAGGGCCCACCCCACGAGCAGTACTTC. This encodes CASSAGLAKGPPHEQYF. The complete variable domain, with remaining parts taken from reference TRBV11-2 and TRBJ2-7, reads EAGVAQSPRYKIIEKRQSVAFWCNPISGHATLYWYQQILGQGPKLLIQFQNNGVVDDSQLPKDRFSAERLKGVDSTLKIQPAKLEDSAVYLCASSAGLAKGPPHEQYFGPGTRLTVT.

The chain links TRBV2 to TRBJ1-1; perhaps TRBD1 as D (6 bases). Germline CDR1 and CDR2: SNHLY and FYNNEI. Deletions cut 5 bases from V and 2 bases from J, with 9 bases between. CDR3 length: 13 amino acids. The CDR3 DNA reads TGTGCCAGCAGTCCGGACAGTAACACTGAAGCTTTCTTT. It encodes CASSPDSNTEAFF.

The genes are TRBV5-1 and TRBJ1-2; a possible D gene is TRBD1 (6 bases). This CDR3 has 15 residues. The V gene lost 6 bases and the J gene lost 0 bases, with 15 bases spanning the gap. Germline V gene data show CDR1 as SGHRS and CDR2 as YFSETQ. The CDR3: CASTAGVTANYGYTF. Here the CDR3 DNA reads TGCGCCAGCACCGCAGGGGTTACCGCTAACTATGGCTACACCTTC.

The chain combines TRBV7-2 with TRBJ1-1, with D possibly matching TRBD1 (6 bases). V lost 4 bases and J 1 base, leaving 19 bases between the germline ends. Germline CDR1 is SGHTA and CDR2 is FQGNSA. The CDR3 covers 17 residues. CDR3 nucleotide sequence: TGTGCCAGCAGCTCCGAGGGCAGGGGCACTCCGAACACTGAAGCTTTCTTT. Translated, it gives CASSSEGRGTPNTEAFF.

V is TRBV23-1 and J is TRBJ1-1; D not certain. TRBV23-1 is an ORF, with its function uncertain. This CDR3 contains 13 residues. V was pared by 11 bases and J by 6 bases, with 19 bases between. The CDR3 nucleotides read TGCGCCGGGCCATTAGAGGGAATGCCTGAAGCTTTCTTT. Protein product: CAGPLEGMPEAFF.

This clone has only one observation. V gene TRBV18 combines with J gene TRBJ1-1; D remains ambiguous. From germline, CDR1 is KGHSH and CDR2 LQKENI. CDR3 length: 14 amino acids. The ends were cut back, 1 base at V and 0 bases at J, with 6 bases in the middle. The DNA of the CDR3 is TGTGCCAGCTCACCACTGGAGTTGAACACTGAAGCTTTCTTT. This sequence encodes CASSPLELNTEAFF.

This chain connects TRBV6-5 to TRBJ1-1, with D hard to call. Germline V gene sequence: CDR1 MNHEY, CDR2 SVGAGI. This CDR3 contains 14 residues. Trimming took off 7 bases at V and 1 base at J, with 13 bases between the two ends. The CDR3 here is CASTSAGWNTEAFF. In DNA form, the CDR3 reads TGTGCCAGCACCTCCGCGGGGTGGAACACTGAAGCTTTCTTT.

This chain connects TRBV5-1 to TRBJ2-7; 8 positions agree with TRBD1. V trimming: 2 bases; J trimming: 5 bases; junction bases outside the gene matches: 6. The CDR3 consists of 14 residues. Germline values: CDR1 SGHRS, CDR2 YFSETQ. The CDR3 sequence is CASSFGQGDNEQYF. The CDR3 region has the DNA TGCGCCAGCAGCTTTGGACAGGGAGACAACGAGCAGTACTTC.

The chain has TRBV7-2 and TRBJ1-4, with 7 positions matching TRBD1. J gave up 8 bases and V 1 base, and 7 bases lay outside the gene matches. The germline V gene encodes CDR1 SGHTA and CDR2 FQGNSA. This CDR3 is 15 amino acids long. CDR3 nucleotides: TGTGCCAGCAGCTTAGTAAGGGGGCCGGACGAAAAACTGTTTTTT. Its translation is CASSLVRGPDEKLFF.